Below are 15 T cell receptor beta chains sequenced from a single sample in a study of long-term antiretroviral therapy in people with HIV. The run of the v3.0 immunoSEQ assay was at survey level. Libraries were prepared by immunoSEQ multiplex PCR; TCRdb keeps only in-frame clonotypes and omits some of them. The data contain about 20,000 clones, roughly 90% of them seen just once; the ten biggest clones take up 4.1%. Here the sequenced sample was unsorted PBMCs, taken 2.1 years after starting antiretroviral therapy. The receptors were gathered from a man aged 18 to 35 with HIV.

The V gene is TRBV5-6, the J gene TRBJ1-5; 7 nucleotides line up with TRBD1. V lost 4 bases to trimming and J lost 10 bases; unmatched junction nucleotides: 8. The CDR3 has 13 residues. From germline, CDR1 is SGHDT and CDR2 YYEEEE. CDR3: CASSQGDQGPQHF. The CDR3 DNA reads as TGTGCCAGCAGCCAGGGGGACCAGGGACCCCAGCATTTT.

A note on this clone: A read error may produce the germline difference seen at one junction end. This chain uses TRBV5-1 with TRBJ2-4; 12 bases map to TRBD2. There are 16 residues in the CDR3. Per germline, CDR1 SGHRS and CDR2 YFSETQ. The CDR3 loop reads CASSTRLAGAQNIQYF. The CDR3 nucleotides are TGCGCCAGCAGCACTAGACTAGCGGGAGCCCAAAACATTCAGTACTTC.

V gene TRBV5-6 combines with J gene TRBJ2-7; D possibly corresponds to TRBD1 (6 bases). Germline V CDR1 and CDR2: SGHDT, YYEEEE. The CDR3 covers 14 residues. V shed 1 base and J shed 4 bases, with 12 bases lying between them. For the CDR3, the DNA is TGTGCCAGCAGCTTGAGTGGGGGCGGGTACGAGCAGTACTTC. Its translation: CASSLSGGGYEQYF.

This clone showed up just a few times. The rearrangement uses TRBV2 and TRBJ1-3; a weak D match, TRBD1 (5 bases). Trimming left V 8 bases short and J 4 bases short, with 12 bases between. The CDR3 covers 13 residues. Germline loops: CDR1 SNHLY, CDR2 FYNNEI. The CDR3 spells CASGRDVGNTIYF. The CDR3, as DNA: TGTGCCAGCGGCAGGGACGTAGGAAACACCATATATTTT. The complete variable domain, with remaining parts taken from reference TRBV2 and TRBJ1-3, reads EPEVTQTPSHQVTQMGQEVILRCVPISNHLYFYWYRQILGQKVEFLVSFYNNEISEKSEIFDDQFSVERPDGSNFTLKIRSTKLEDSAMYFCASGRDVGNTIYFGEGSWLTVV.

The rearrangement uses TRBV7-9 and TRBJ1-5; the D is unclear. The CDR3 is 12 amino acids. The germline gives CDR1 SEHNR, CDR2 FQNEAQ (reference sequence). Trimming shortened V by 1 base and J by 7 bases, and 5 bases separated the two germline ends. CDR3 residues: CASSLGTQPQHF. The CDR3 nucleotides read TGTGCCAGCAGCTTAGGCACCCAGCCCCAGCATTTT.

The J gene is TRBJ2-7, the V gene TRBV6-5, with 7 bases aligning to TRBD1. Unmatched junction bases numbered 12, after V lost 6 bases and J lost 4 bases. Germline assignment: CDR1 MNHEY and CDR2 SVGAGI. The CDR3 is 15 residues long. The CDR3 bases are TGTGCCAGCAGCATTGCAGGGGGTCTCGCTTACGAGCAGTACTTC. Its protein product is CASSIAGGLAYEQYF.

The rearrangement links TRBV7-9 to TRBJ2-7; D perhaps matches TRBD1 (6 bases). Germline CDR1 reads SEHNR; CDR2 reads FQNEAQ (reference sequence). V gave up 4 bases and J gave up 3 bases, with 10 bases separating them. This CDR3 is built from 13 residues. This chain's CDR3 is CASSSSGDYEQYF. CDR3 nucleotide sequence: TGTGCCAGCAGCTCGTCAGGGGACTACGAGCAGTACTTC.

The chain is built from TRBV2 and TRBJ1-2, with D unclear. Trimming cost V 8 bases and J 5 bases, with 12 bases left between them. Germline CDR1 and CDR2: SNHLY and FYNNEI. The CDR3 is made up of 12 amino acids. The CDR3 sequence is CASASLGYGYTF. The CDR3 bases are TGTGCCAGCGCAAGTTTAGGGTATGGCTACACCTTC.

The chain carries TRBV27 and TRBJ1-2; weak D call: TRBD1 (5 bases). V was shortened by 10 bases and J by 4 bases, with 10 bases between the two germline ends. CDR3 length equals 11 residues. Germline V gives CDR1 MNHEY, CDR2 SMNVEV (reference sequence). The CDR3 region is CATRVLYGYTF. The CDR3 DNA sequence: TGTGCCACCAGGGTTCTCTATGGCTACACCTTC.

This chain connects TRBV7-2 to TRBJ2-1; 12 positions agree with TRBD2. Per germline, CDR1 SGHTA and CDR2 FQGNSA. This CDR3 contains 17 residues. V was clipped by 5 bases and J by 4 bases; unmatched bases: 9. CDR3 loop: CASSAFRLAGGYNEQFF. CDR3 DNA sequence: TGTGCCAGCAGCGCGTTCCGGCTAGCGGGGGGGTACAATGAGCAGTTCTTC.

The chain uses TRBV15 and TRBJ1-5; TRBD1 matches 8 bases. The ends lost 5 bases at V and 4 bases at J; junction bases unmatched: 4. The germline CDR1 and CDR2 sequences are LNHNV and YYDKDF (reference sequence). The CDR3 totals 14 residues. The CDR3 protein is CATSFDRGNQPQHF. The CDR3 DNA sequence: TGTGCCACCAGCTTTGACAGGGGAAATCAGCCCCAGCATTTT.

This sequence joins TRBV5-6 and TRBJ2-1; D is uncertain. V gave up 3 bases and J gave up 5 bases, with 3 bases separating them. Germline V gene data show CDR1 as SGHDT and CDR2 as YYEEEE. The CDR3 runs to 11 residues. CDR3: CASSYNNEQFF. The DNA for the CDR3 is TGTGCCAGCAGCTATAACAATGAGCAGTTCTTC.

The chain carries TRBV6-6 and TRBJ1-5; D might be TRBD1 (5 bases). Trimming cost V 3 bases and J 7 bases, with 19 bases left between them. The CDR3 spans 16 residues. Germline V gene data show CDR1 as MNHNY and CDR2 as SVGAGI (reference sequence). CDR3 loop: CASSYLVRAGGQPQHF. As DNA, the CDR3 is TGTGCCAGCAGTTATTTGGTCCGGGCGGGGGGACAGCCCCAGCATTTT.

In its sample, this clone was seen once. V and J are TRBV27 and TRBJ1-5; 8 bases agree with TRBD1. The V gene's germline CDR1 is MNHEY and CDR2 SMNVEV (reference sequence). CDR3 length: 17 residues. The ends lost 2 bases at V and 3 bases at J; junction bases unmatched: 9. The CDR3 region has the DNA TGTGCCAGCAGTTTAAGGCCGCCGGACAGGGACAATCAGCCCCAGCATTTT. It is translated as CASSLRPPDRDNQPQHF.

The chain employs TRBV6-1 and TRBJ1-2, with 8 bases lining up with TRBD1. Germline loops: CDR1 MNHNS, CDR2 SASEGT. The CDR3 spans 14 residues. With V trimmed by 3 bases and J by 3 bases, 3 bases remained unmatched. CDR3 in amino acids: CASSDLDRDYGYTF. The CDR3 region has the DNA TGTGCCAGCAGTGATTTGGACAGGGACTATGGCTACACCTTC.